Below are 32 T cell receptor beta chains sequenced from a single sample in a study of identical twins. TCRdb used MiXCR to reprocess the 5' RACE reads, holding one entry per CDR3 protein. The table includes a few hundred thousand distinct CDR3 sequences, less than 20% detected once. Sequences were obtained from naive T cells sorted from blood. Receptors originate from a man aged 50-60 years in good health.

Many counts were recorded for this clonotype. The chain recombines TRBV12-3 or TRBV12-4 with TRBJ1-2; no firm D call. Trimming removed 2 bases at V and 2 bases at J, with 12 bases between. The CDR3 extends over 15 amino acids. The chain's CDR3 is CASSLNQVRNYGYTF. CDR3 bases: TGTGCCAGCAGTTTAAATCAGGTTCGGAACTATGGCTACACCTTC.

This clonotype was picked up a small number of times. V gene TRBV5-1 combines with J gene TRBJ2-2; no reliable D call. Germline values: CDR1 SGHRS, CDR2 YFSETQ. CDR3 length: 15 amino acids. The ends were cut back, 0 bases at V and 0 bases at J, with 6 bases in the middle. CDR3 DNA sequence: TGCGCCAGCAGCTTGGCGGTCGCGAACACCGGGGAGCTGTTTTTT. Translating gives CASSLAVANTGELFF.

The chain combines TRBV28 with TRBJ2-6, with TRBD1 identical over 9 bases. V was clipped by 7 bases and J by 4 bases; unmatched bases: 11. Per the germline V gene, CDR1 is MDHEN and CDR2 is SYDVKM. CDR3 size: 17 residues. CDR3 protein: CASTSRDRVEGANVLTF. Written as DNA, the CDR3 is TGTGCCAGCACCAGCCGGGACAGGGTGGAGGGGGCCAACGTCCTGACTTTC.

This clonotype came up many times. The V gene is TRBV29-1, the J gene TRBJ2-1; TRBD2 aligns across 8 bases. CDR3 size: 14 residues. Trimming cost V 2 bases and J 0 bases; bases outside gene matches: 0. CDR1 and CDR2 from the germline V gene are SQVTM and ANQGSEA. The CDR3 loop is CSVESGSSYNEQFF. The DNA for the CDR3 is TGCAGCGTTGAAAGCGGGAGCTCCTACAATGAGCAGTTCTTC.

The table lists this clonotype with many counts. The chain links TRBV12-3 or TRBV12-4 to TRBJ1-5, with TRBD1 matching over 8 bases. V lost 5 bases to trimming and J lost 0 bases; unmatched junction nucleotides: 9. This CDR3 contains 17 residues. The CDR3 DNA reads TGTGCCAGCAGTCTCGGACAGGGCTATTATAGCAATCAGCCCCAGCATTTT. Translating gives CASSLGQGYYSNQPQHF.

The chain uses TRBV5-1 and TRBJ1-5; D might be TRBD1 (5 bases). CDR1 and CDR2 from the germline V gene are SGHRS and YFSETQ. Trimming removed 4 bases from V and 7 bases from J, with 18 bases in between. The CDR3 is 15 amino acids. The CDR3 nucleotides are TGCGCCAGCAGCGATTTTGAGGGGATGGGACAGCCCCAGCATTTT. Its translation: CASSDFEGMGQPQHF.

The chain joins TRBV12-3 or TRBV12-4 to TRBJ1-1, with D possibly matching TRBD1 (5 bases). The CDR3 runs 13 residues. The ends were cut back, 6 bases at V and 1 base at J, with 9 bases in the middle. The CDR3 protein is CASSRGQNTEAFF. The DNA for the CDR3 is TGTGCCAGCAGCCGAGGACAGAACACTGAAGCTTTCTTT.

CDR3 region: CSARKGNYGYTF. The CDR3 DNA sequence: TGCAGTGCTAGGAAGGGGAACTATGGCTACACCTTC. This chain uses TRBV20-1 with TRBJ1-2; TRBD1 is a possible D gene (5 bases). Trimming left V 3 bases short and J 2 bases short, with 7 bases between. CDR1 is DFQATT and CDR2 is SNEGSKA in the germline V gene (reference sequence). The CDR3 sequence is 12 residues long.

In its sample, this clonotype was seen many times. V gene TRBV20-1 combines with J gene TRBJ2-5, with 10 bases fitting TRBD1. Trimming took 5 bases from V and 5 from J; bases not matched to a gene: 11. Germline V gene data show CDR1 as DFQATT and CDR2 as SNEGSKA (reference sequence). CDR3 length: 15 amino acids. The CDR3 reads CSAGSRDRGLETQYF. Here the CDR3 DNA reads TGCAGTGCTGGATCCAGGGACAGGGGCTTGGAGACCCAGTACTTC.

At least ten counts were recorded for this clonotype. V and J are TRBV20-1 and TRBJ1-1; no definite D call. Germline V gene sequence: CDR1 DFQATT, CDR2 SNEGSKA (reference sequence). CDR3 length: 11 residues. Between the trimmed V and J ends, which lost 6 bases and 9 bases, there was a span of 14 bases. For the CDR3, the DNA is TGCAGTGCGGATTCAGCGGGAAAAGCTTTCTTT. It yields the protein CSADSAGKAFF.

A single count supports this clonotype. CDR3 residues: CASSDDSQYF. CDR3 in DNA: TGTGCCAGCAGTGACGACTCGCAGTATTTT. V gene TRBV6-4 combines with J gene TRBJ2-3; D is undetermined. Looked up from germline, CDR1 is MRHNA and CDR2 is SNTAGT. The CDR3 is 10 residues long. Deletions cut 2 bases from V and 10 bases from J, with 4 bases between.

This clonotype was seen more than once but under ten times. DNA for the CDR3: TGTGCCAGCAGCTTACGGGGGCGCGGCTATGGCTACACCTTC. Translated, it gives CASSLRGRGYGYTF. The V gene is TRBV5-4, the J gene TRBJ1-2; maybe TRBD1 (6 bases). Germline CDR1 SGHNT, CDR2 YYREEE (reference sequence). V shed 2 bases and J shed 4 bases, with 12 bases lying between them. This CDR3 has 14 residues.

J is TRBJ2-1 and V is TRBV4-2, with 8 bases that match TRBD2. After removal of 4 bases from V and 4 bases from J, the junction contained 3 bases not matched to a gene. Germline V CDR1 and CDR2: LGHNA, YNFKEQ. The CDR3 runs to 14 residues. CDR3 nucleotide sequence: TGTGCCAGCAGCCCCCGGGAGGGTTACAATGAGCAGTTCTTC. As protein: CASSPREGYNEQFF.

V is TRBV20-1 and J is TRBJ2-5, with 8 positions matching TRBD2. Germline CDR1 reads DFQATT; CDR2 reads SNEGSKA (reference sequence). The junction had 10 bases not matched to a gene; V was cut back by 5 bases and J by 5 bases. CDR3 length: 14 amino acids. CDR3 amino acids: CSAVSGGSGETQYF. The CDR3, as DNA: TGCAGTGCTGTAAGCGGGGGCTCAGGGGAGACCCAGTACTTC.

The chain is built from TRBV14 and TRBJ2-7; the match to TRBD2 covers 11 bases. Germline CDR1 reads SGHDN; CDR2 reads FVKESK. The J segment lost 3 bases and the V segment lost 1 base, leaving 8 bases of the junction unmatched. This CDR3 comprises 17 residues. CDR3 region: CASSQVRPGTSGYEQYF. CDR3 in DNA: TGTGCCAGCAGCCAAGTTCGGCCGGGGACTAGCGGCTACGAGCAGTACTTC. Full variable domain (outside the CDR3, taken from reference TRBV14 and TRBJ2-7): EAGVTQFPSHSVIEKGQTVTLRCDPISGHDNLYWYRRVMGKEIKFLLHFVKESKQDESGMPNNRFLAERTGGTYSTLKVQPAELEDSGVYFCASSQVRPGTSGYEQYFGPGTRLTVT.

Comments on this clonotype: A much larger clone lies one base from this, so it may be a read error. The V and J genes are TRBV18 and TRBJ2-1; 10 nucleotides agree with TRBD1. CDR1 and CDR2 (germline): KGHSH, LQKENI. Trimming took 2 bases from V and 11 from J; bases not matched to a gene: 6. The CDR3 has 14 residues. In nucleotides, the CDR3 is TGTGCCAGCTCACCAGGGACAGGGGAGGGGAAGCAGTTCTTC. It codes for CASSPGTGEGKQFF.

This clonotype has ten or more counts. The rearrangement uses TRBV6-5 and TRBJ2-2; D unclear. CDR1 MNHEY and CDR2 SVGAGI come from the germline V gene. CDR3 length: 12 amino acids. The germline V and J ends were trimmed by 0 bases and 5 bases, with 1 base remaining between them. The CDR3 spells CASSYSTGELFF. DNA for the CDR3: TGTGCCAGCAGTTACTCGACCGGGGAGCTGTTTTTT.

This sequence joins TRBV5-1 and TRBJ1-4; D call uncertain. CDR1 is SGHRS, CDR2 YFSETQ, per germline. The length of the CDR3 is 16 residues. The germline V and J ends were trimmed by 3 bases and 3 bases, with 15 bases remaining between them. CDR3 bases: TGCGCCAGCAGCTCATCTTTCGGAGCGGCTAATGAAAAACTGTTTTTT. Amino acids: CASSSSFGAANEKLFF.

This clonotype was seen only a few times. This sequence joins TRBV3-1 and TRBJ2-1; 7 nucleotides line up with TRBD2. Losses at the gene ends were 3 bases for V and 4 bases for J; bases not matched to a gene: 9. Germline-derived CDR1 and CDR2 are LGHDT and YNNKEL (reference sequence). This CDR3 region has 16 residues. The CDR3 loop reads CASSHWGGNGYNEQFF. DNA for the CDR3: TGTGCCAGCAGCCATTGGGGGGGGAATGGTTACAATGAGCAGTTCTTC.

In this sample, this clonotype turned up once. This sequence may be a read error, since a much larger clone differs from it by one base. The chain joins TRBV5-1 to TRBJ2-5; unclear D gene. This CDR3 comprises 14 residues. Germline V gene sequence: CDR1 SGHRS, CDR2 YFSETQ. The CDR3 DNA reads as TGCGCCAGCAGCTTGGGGCAGCAGCAAGAGTCCCAGTACTTC. It yields the protein CASSLGQQQESQYF.

This clonotype came up many times. For the CDR3, the DNA is TGTGCCAGCAGCGAGGGACGGGTCTATGGCTACACCTTC. Its protein is CASSEGRVYGYTF. The chain is built from TRBV7-2 and TRBJ1-2, with D perhaps matching TRBD1 (5 bases). CDR1 SGHTA and CDR2 FQGNSA come from the germline V gene. The CDR3 sequence is 13 residues long. V lost 5 bases and J 4 bases, leaving 11 bases between the germline ends.

This clonotype was seen only a few times. V and J are TRBV28 and TRBJ2-1; 8 bases agree with TRBD2. The CDR3 covers 18 residues. V gave up 5 bases and J gave up 3 bases; unmatched junction bases: 15. Germline CDR1 and CDR2: MDHEN and SYDVKM. The CDR3 is CASSPPLVAGPIYNEQFF. The CDR3 coding sequence is TGTGCCAGCAGTCCCCCCCTCGTAGCGGGACCTATCTACAATGAGCAGTTCTTC.

This sequence joins TRBV27 and TRBJ2-2, with a possible D match to TRBD2 (6 bases). Trimming removed 4 bases from V and 5 bases from J, with 8 bases in between. Germline V CDR1 and CDR2: MNHEY, SMNVEV (reference sequence). CDR3 length: 13 amino acids. The CDR3 loop reads CASSWGRTGELFF. As DNA, the CDR3 is TGTGCCAGCAGTTGGGGGAGGACCGGGGAGCTGTTTTTT.

The table lists this clonotype with a few counts. The chain recombines TRBV4-3 with TRBJ2-7; perhaps TRBD2 as D (6 bases). Germline V gene data show CDR1 as LGHNA and CDR2 as YSLEER. The germline V and J ends were trimmed by 0 bases and 2 bases, with 11 bases remaining between them. This CDR3 contains 15 residues. The CDR3 DNA is TGCGCCAGCAGCCAAGATGTTAGCGGAACCTACGAGCAGTACTTC. This codes for CASSQDVSGTYEQYF.

The chain couples TRBV7-8 to TRBJ1-5; a possible D gene is TRBD1 (6 bases). V was clipped by 0 bases and J by 0 bases, with 12 bases between them. This CDR3 is built from 17 residues. Germline CDR1 SGHVS, CDR2 FQNEAQ. The CDR3 protein is CASSLARGSYSNQPQHF. The CDR3 DNA reads TGTGCCAGCAGCTTAGCCAGGGGATCGTATAGCAATCAGCCCCAGCATTTT.

V is TRBV27 and J is TRBJ2-1, with D unresolved. V was clipped by 5 bases and J by 4 bases, with 12 bases between them. Germline CDR1 and CDR2: MNHEY and SMNVEV (reference sequence). The CDR3 contains 14 residues. CDR3 nucleotides: TGTGCCAGCAGTGGGTCCCCTCCTTACAATGAGCAGTTCTTC. It specifies CASSGSPPYNEQFF.

This clonotype occurred many times. This rearrangement joins TRBV20-1 to TRBJ1-1, with a tentative D call TRBD1 (6 bases). This CDR3 contains 16 residues. Trimming took off 0 bases at V and 0 bases at J, with 14 bases between the two ends. Germline values: CDR1 DFQATT, CDR2 SNEGSKA (reference sequence). CDR3 nucleotide sequence: TGCAGTGCTAGAGACCAGGGGCTAACAATGAACACTGAAGCTTTCTTT. Protein: CSARDQGLTMNTEAFF.

This clonotype was found a few times. This chain connects TRBV28 to TRBJ2-7; D is undetermined. Per the germline V gene, CDR1 is MDHEN and CDR2 is SYDVKM. Trimming shortened V by 3 bases and J by 0 bases, and 9 bases separated the two germline ends. The CDR3 contains 14 residues. CDR3 region: CASSLVQYSYEQYF. The CDR3 nucleotides read TGTGCCAGCAGTTTGGTCCAGTACTCCTACGAGCAGTACTTC.

This clonotype was detected many times. The chain combines TRBV6-6 with TRBJ1-5; D remains ambiguous. CDR1 is MNHNY and CDR2 is SVGAGI in the germline V gene (reference sequence). This CDR3 contains 12 residues. Trimming pared 5 bases from V and 6 bases from J, leaving 8 bases between. For the CDR3, the DNA is TGTGCCAGCAGTGCCGGGCCTCAGCCCCAGCATTTT. Amino acids: CASSAGPQPQHF.

This clonotype has just a few counts. The genes are TRBV6-1 and TRBJ2-1; possibly TRBD2 for D (6 bases). The CDR3 runs to 18 residues. V lost 6 bases, J lost 6 bases, and 27 bases lay in between. Per germline, CDR1 MNHNS and CDR2 SASEGT. The CDR3 reads CASRTGLAAGSGANEQFF. DNA of the CDR3: TGTGCCAGCAGAACGGGGTTAGCGGCGGGCTCGGGTGCCAATGAGCAGTTCTTC.

This clonotype was seen ten or more times. The V and J genes are TRBV9 and TRBJ2-3; no firm D call. This CDR3 has 14 residues. Germline V CDR1 and CDR2: SGDLS, YYNGEE. Trimming cost V 4 bases and J 0 bases, with 9 bases left between them. DNA for the CDR3: TGTGCCAGCAGCCCTCGTGCTAGCACAGATACGCAGTATTTT. Translating it yields CASSPRASTDTQYF.

About this clonotype itself: Possible read error: a much larger clone is one base away. The V and J genes are TRBV5-1 and TRBJ2-2; D is uncertain. The CDR3 length is 13 residues. Germline CDR1 SGHRS, CDR2 YFSETQ. The CDR3 DNA is TGCACCAGCATAGGGCAGAACACCGGGGAGCTGTTTTTT. Protein sequence: CTSIGQNTGELFF.